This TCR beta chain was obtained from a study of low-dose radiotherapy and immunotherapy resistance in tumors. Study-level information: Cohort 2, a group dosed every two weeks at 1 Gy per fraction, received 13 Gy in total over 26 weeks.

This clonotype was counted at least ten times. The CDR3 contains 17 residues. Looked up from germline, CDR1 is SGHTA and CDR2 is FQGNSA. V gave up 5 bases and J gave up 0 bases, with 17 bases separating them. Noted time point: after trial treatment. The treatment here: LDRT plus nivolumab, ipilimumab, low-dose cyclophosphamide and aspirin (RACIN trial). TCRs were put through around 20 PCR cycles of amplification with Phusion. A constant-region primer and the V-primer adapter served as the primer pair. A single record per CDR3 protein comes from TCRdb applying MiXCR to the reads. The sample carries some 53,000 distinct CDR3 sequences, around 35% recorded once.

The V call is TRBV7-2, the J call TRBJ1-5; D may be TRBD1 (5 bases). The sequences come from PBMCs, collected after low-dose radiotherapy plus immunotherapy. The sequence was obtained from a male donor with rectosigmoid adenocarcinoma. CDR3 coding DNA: TGTGCCAGCAGCCCGTTTGGAGGGGCATATAGCAATCAGCCCCAGCATTTT. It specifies CASSPFGGAYSNQPQHF.